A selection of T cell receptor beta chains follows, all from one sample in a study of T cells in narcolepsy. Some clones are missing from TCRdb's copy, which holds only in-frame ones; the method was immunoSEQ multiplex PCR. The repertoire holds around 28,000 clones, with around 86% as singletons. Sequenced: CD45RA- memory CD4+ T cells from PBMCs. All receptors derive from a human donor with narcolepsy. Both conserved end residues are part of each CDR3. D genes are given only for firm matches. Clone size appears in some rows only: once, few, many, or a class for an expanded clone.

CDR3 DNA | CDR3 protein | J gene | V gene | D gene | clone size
TGCGCCAGCAGTGGCCCAACAGGTAGAGAGACCCAGTACTTC | CASSGPTGRETQYF | TRBJ2-5 | TRBV10-2 | . | .
TGCGCCAGCAGCACCGGACTGGGCGGGACCCAGTACTTC | CASSTGLGGTQYF | TRBJ2-5 | TRBV5-1 | . | .
TGTGCCAGCTCACAGGACAGGGGTGCCCTCGGGAGCAATCAGCCCCAGCATTTT | CASSQDRGALGSNQPQHF | TRBJ1-5 | TRBV18 | TRBD1 | .
TGTGCCAGCAGCCGTCCGCCGGAAGCCTCACCCCTCCACTTT | CASSRPPEASPLHF | TRBJ1-6 | TRBV9 | . | .
TGCGCCAGCAGCGCAGGGGAGAGGGTTGATTCACCCCTCCACTTT | CASSAGERVDSPLHF | TRBJ1-6 | TRBV5-1 | . | .
TGCGCCAGCAGCCAGGCGGCGAGCTCCTATAATTCACCCCTCCACTTT | CASSQAASSYNSPLHF | TRBJ1-6 | TRBV4-3 | . | .
TGTGCCAGCAGCCTCGGGACAGTCCAAGAGACCCAGTACTTC | CASSLGTVQETQYF | TRBJ2-5 | TRBV11-3 | TRBD1 | few
TGTGCCAGCAGTTTCGGACAGGGGAGGCAGCCCCAGCATTTT | CASSFGQGRQPQHF | TRBJ1-5 | TRBV6-5 | TRBD1 | .
TGTGCCAGTAGTATAGGGGGACAGAGGGAGACCCAGTACTTC | CASSIGGQRETQYF | TRBJ2-5 | TRBV19 | TRBD1 | .
TGTGCCAGCAGCTCGACAGGGACTAATGAAAAACTGTTTTTT | CASSSTGTNEKLFF | TRBJ1-4 | TRBV28 | TRBD1 | .
TGTGCCAGCAGCTACCGGAGCGGGTCGGGTAATGAAAAACTGTTTTTT | CASSYRSGSGNEKLFF | TRBJ1-4 | TRBV7-8 | . | once
TGCAGTGCTAGAGACGATGGCTACACCTTC | CSARDDGYTF | TRBJ1-2 | TRBV20-1 | . | .
TGCGCCAGCAGCTTACAGGGGGCGATTGGGGAAAAACTGTTTTTT | CASSLQGAIGEKLFF | TRBJ1-4 | TRBV5-1 | TRBD1 | .
TGTGCCAGCAGCTTACTTGGGGTAGTAGGGGATACGCAGTATTTT | CASSLLGVVGDTQYF | TRBJ2-3 | TRBV5-4 | . | .
TGTGCCAGCAGCCCTGGACAGTTCTACGAGCAGTACTTC | CASSPGQFYEQYF | TRBJ2-7 | TRBV28 | . | .
TGTGCCAGCAGTTCGGGCGAAGAAAAACTGTTTTTT | CASSSGEEKLFF | TRBJ1-4 | TRBV28 | . | .
TGTGCCAGCAGCTCAGCACCTAAATACGAGCAGTACTTC | CASSSAPKYEQYF | TRBJ2-7 | TRBV7-2 | . | few
TGCGCCAGCAGCGAGACAGGGGGCTATACAGATACGCAGTATTTT | CASSETGGYTDTQYF | TRBJ2-3 | TRBV5-1 | TRBD1 | .
TGTGCCAGCAGCTCGCCTCCGGGGGAGCAGTACTTC | CASSSPPGEQYF | TRBJ2-7 | TRBV7-9 | . | .
TGTGCCAGCAGTACCCTGGGCCAGTTTCTAGCTTTCTTT | CASSTLGQFLAFF | TRBJ1-1 | TRBV28 | . | .
TGTGCCTGGAACCTCCAGGGGCGGTCCTACGAGCAGTACTTC | CAWNLQGRSYEQYF | TRBJ2-7 | TRBV30 | . | once
TGCGCCAGCAGCTTTGGGGACAGGGGGGCAGAGCAGTACTTC | CASSFGDRGAEQYF | TRBJ2-5 | TRBV5-1 | TRBD1 | .
TGCGCCAGCAGCCAAGACCGAGCCCGAGGCTACACCTTC | CASSQDRARGYTF | TRBJ1-2 | TRBV4-3 | . | .
TGTGCTAGTGGTTTGGTACCCACCGGGAACCAGCCCCAGCATTTT | CASGLVPTGNQPQHF | TRBJ1-5 | TRBV12-5 | . | .
TGTGCCAGCAGCTCAGGCCGAGGGCCACTGGGAGATGAGCAGTTCTTC | CASSSGRGPLGDEQFF | TRBJ2-1 | TRBV5-5 | . | .
TGTGCCAGCACCAGGGGGGGGCTCTCGAATGGCTACACCTTC | CASTRGGLSNGYTF | TRBJ1-2 | TRBV6-5 | TRBD1 | few
TGCGCCAGCAGCTTGGCCGGAAGGGGATGGAACAATGAGCAGTTCTTC | CASSLAGRGWNNEQFF | TRBJ2-1 | TRBV5-1 | . | .
TGTGCCAGCAGCTTGTCTCCCCAGGGCCTCTATGGCTACACCTTC | CASSLSPQGLYGYTF | TRBJ1-2 | TRBV5-6 | . | .
TGTGCTACTAGCTTGGGTCCAGATACGCAGTATTTT | CATSLGPDTQYF | TRBJ2-3 | TRBV2 | . | .
TGTGCCAGCGGAGAGGGACAGGTAAACTACGAGCAGTACTTC | CASGEGQVNYEQYF | TRBJ2-7 | TRBV9 | TRBD1 | .
TGTGCCAGCAGCGCTTTAGGGTCGACCCGGCCCCAGCATTTT | CASSALGSTRPQHF | TRBJ1-5 | TRBV7-9 | . | .
TGCGCCAGCAGCTTCTCTGTGCAAGACTATGGCTACACCTTC | CASSFSVQDYGYTF | TRBJ1-2 | TRBV5-1 | . | .
TGTGCCAGCAGCTCAATCCGGACTAGCGGTGGGACCGGGGAGCTGTTTTTT | CASSSIRTSGGTGELFF | TRBJ2-2 | TRBV7-2 | TRBD2 | .
TGTGCCACCTTAGGGGTCCAGACCCAGTACTTC | CATLGVQTQYF | TRBJ2-5 | TRBV28 | . | .